This T cell receptor (beta chain) was identified during a study of cytomegalovirus exposure and HLA in healthy donors. This CDR3 has 16 residues. The V gene's germline CDR1 is MNHEY and CDR2 SVGAGI. Losses at the gene ends were 0 bases for V and 5 bases for J; bases not matched to a gene: 3. Findings and limits, study-wide: Indistinguishability led to the exclusion of some V segments, TRBV6-2 and TRBV6-3 included. An ancestry cluster, one associated with Asian ancestry, reportedly showed fewer N-insertions than the 666-donor mean in a later analysis. A missense variant in DCLRE1C was later tied to TCR beta V- and J-gene trimming.

Note on this clone: The antigen is unknown.

The study ran its PCR with 60 Vbeta and 13 Jbeta primers. Sequencing was performed with immunoSEQ multiplex PCR; in TCRdb, only in-frame clones are kept and a portion is missing. This sample yields fewer than 120,000 clones, of which roughly four fifths are seen a single time; 1% to 1.5% belongs to the top ten. Sequencing input: PBMCs. This TCR derives from a woman under 40 in good health and CMV-seronegative. The chain joins TRBV6-5 to TRBJ1-4; 10 bases fit TRBD1. In nucleotides, the CDR3 is TGTGCCAGCAGTTACTCAGGGACAGGGGCGAATGAAAAACTGTTTTTT. Protein product: CASSYSGTGANEKLFF.